Listed here are 29 T cell receptor beta chains from one sample, sequenced in a study of cytomegalovirus exposure and HLA in healthy donors. PCR used 60 Vbeta primers and 13 Jbeta primers. Here immunoSEQ multiplex PCR was the method, and the copy in TCRdb shows in-frame clones only, minus some. The sample holds some 130,000 clones, approximately 10% seen once. The sequenced material came from PBMCs. These TCRs come from a woman in her thirties or forties in good health and CMV-seropositive.

This clone came up a few times. J is TRBJ1-1 and V is TRBV6-5, with D hard to call. CDR1 MNHEY and CDR2 SVGAGI come from the germline V gene. V gave up 0 bases and J gave up 5 bases, with 10 bases separating them. The CDR3 contains 14 residues. CDR3 loop: CASSYSDRRTEAFF. The CDR3 DNA is TGTGCCAGCAGTTACTCTGATAGGAGGACTGAAGCTTTCTTT.

The chain joins TRBV2 to TRBJ1-6; 7 bases are shared with TRBD1. V lost 5 bases and J lost 10; bases outside the gene matches: 11. Germline CDR1 and CDR2: SNHLY and FYNNEI. The CDR3 is 15 residues long. CDR3 amino acids: CASSSMTGFGSPLHF. The CDR3 bases are TGTGCCAGCAGTTCAATGACAGGGTTTGGATCACCCCTCCACTTT.

The rearrangement joins TRBV5-4 to TRBJ1-2; D perhaps matches TRBD1 (6 bases). Germline V CDR1 and CDR2: SGHNT, YYREEE (reference sequence). The V and J ends lost 4 bases and 0 bases respectively, with 13 bases between them. The CDR3 is made up of 15 amino acids. The CDR3 reads CASSLPTGSNYGYTF. Written as DNA, the CDR3 is TGTGCCAGCAGCCTGCCGACAGGTTCTAACTATGGCTACACCTTC.

The V call is TRBV12-5, the J call TRBJ1-1, with a weak D call TRBD1 (6 bases). The CDR3 has 13 amino acids. Between the trimmed V and J ends, which lost 9 bases and 12 bases, there was a span of 23 bases. Germline CDR1 reads LGHNT; CDR2 reads FRNRAP. The CDR3 DNA reads as TGTGCTAGCGGCCTCGAAGGGGGTTCTGCTCCTTTCTTT. This codes for CASGLEGGSAPFF.

V gene TRBV5-1 combines with J gene TRBJ2-7; a weak D match, TRBD2 (6 bases). The germline V gene has CDR1 SGHRS and CDR2 YFSETQ. CDR3 length: 14 amino acids. Trimming removed 4 bases from V and 3 bases from J, with 14 bases in between. In DNA, the CDR3 is TGCGCCAGCAGCGGCGGGACGGAGCTCTACGAGCAGTACTTC. Its protein is CASSGGTELYEQYF.

This clone was seen only a few times. This chain links TRBV7-9 with TRBJ1-5, with D hard to call. Trimming left V 5 bases short and J 8 bases short, with 19 bases between. The CDR3 loop spans 15 amino acids. CDR1 is SEHNR and CDR2 is FQNEAQ in the germline V gene (reference sequence). The DNA of the CDR3 is TGTGCCAGCAGCCCCGGAGTGTCCAACGGGGAGCCCCAGCATTTT. Translated, it gives CASSPGVSNGEPQHF.

V usage is TRBV5-1 and J usage is TRBJ1-4; TRBD1 matches at 7 bases. The CDR3 runs 15 residues. Germline V gene sequence: CDR1 SGHRS, CDR2 YFSETQ. V shed 3 bases, J shed 3 bases, and the junction held 5 bases outside the gene matches. CDR3 DNA sequence: TGCGCCAGCAGCTCGCGGGACAGACCTAATGAAAAACTGTTTTTT. This codes for CASSSRDRPNEKLFF.

This clone showed up just a few times. The chain employs TRBV2 and TRBJ1-5; 7 positions match TRBD1. In germline, CDR1 is SNHLY, CDR2 FYNNEI. V shed 5 bases and J 7 bases; nucleotides not matched to a gene: 5. The CDR3 totals 13 residues. CDR3 in DNA: TGTGCCAGCAGTCTTCAGGGGGTCCAGCCCCAGCATTTT. It encodes CASSLQGVQPQHF.

This clone has more than one count but fewer than ten. The chain combines TRBV19 with TRBJ2-3; 9 bases fit TRBD2. Germline V CDR1 and CDR2: LNHDA, SQIVND (reference sequence). This CDR3 contains 17 residues. The junction had 16 bases not matched to a gene; V was cut back by 3 bases and J by 9 bases. In DNA form, the CDR3 reads TGTGCCAGTAGTATGGGTAGGGCGGGGGGGCCCACCCAGACGCAGTATTTT. Translating it yields CASSMGRAGGPTQTQYF.

J is TRBJ2-1 and V is TRBV5-1, with 9 bases aligning to TRBD1. The germline V gene encodes CDR1 SGHRS and CDR2 YFSETQ. The CDR3 consists of 15 residues. V was clipped by 6 bases and J by 4 bases; unmatched bases: 8. CDR3 DNA: TGCGCCAGCACCCTCCCGGGACAGGGATACAATGAGCAGTTCTTC. This gives the protein CASTLPGQGYNEQFF.

V and J are TRBV19 and TRBJ1-1, with TRBD1 identical over 9 bases. Per the germline V gene, CDR1 is LNHDA and CDR2 is SQIVND (reference sequence). The V and J ends lost 1 base and 1 base, in that order; junction bases with no gene match: 7. The CDR3 loop spans 17 amino acids. CDR3: CASSIGGTGSSNTEAFF. DNA of the CDR3: TGTGCCAGTAGTATAGGGGGGACAGGGAGCTCGAACACTGAAGCTTTCTTT.

This clone appeared a few times. The V gene is TRBV4-1, the J gene TRBJ2-5, with TRBD1 matching over 10 bases. Gene TRBJ2-7 matches the end of the DNA better, so the J call may be wrong. CDR1 and CDR2 (germline): MGHRA, YSYEKL. CDR3 length equals 15 residues. For the CDR3, the DNA is TGCGCCAGCAGCCACTCCGGGACAGGGGTTGACGAGCAGTACTTC. Protein sequence: CASSHSGTGVDEQYF.

The J gene is TRBJ2-2, the V gene TRBV5-4; D is perhaps TRBD1 (5 bases). Deletions cut 0 bases from V and 0 bases from J, with 9 bases between. Germline V gives CDR1 SGHNT, CDR2 YYREEE (reference sequence). The CDR3 is 16 amino acids. CDR3 DNA sequence: TGTGCCAGCAGCTTGGAGGGGCCCGCGAACACCGGGGAGCTGTTTTTT. It translates to CASSLEGPANTGELFF.

The chain links TRBV6-5 to TRBJ1-4, with 9 bases aligning to TRBD1. The V segment lost 5 bases and the J segment 8 bases; nucleotides outside the gene matches: 9. This CDR3 comprises 15 residues. Germline V gene data show CDR1 as MNHEY and CDR2 as SVGAGI. The CDR3 here is CASSPQDRGGEKLFF. The CDR3, as DNA: TGTGCCAGCAGTCCGCAGGACAGGGGCGGGGAAAAACTGTTTTTT.

There are a few counts of this clone. The chain uses TRBV19 and TRBJ1-5, with TRBD1 matching 10 bases. Per germline, CDR1 LNHDA and CDR2 SQIVND (reference sequence). The CDR3 has 14 residues. After removal of 6 bases from V and 10 bases from J, the junction contained 9 bases not matched to a gene. The CDR3 nucleotides read TGTGCCAGTAGAAATCCGGGACAGGGGCCCCCCCAGCATTTT. It yields the protein CASRNPGQGPPQHF.

This chain links TRBV6-1 with TRBJ1-5; D perhaps matches TRBD1 (6 bases). The CDR3 has 16 residues. Germline V gene lookup returns CDR1 MNHNS and CDR2 SASEGT. Trimming removed 0 bases from V and 5 bases from J, with 14 bases in between. The CDR3 bases are TGTGCCAGCAGTGAAGCTACCAGGGGAAGGCATCAGCCCCAGCATTTT. As protein: CASSEATRGRHQPQHF.

This rearrangement joins TRBV5-1 to TRBJ1-2; 10 bases are a match to TRBD1. The V gene's germline CDR1 is SGHRS and CDR2 YFSETQ. There are 15 residues in the CDR3. V lost 4 bases, J lost 3 bases, and 6 bases stayed unmatched. The CDR3 here is CASSRGTGEDYGYTF. CDR3 sequence (DNA): TGCGCCAGCAGCCGAGGGACAGGGGAGGACTATGGCTACACCTTC.

This clone was recorded a few times. J is TRBJ2-5 and V is TRBV6-1, with D perhaps matching TRBD2 (7 bases). Germline V gene lookup returns CDR1 MNHNS and CDR2 SASEGT. Trimming stripped 8 bases from V and 5 bases from J, with 18 bases between. This CDR3 spans 14 amino acids. The CDR3 spells CASSWGGSGETQYF. The CDR3 region has the DNA TGTGCCAGCTCGTGGGGGGGCTCTGGGGAGACCCAGTACTTC.

The chain couples TRBV5-1 to TRBJ2-3; unclear D gene. Trimming left V 1 base short and J 4 bases short, with 7 bases between. This CDR3 has 13 residues. Germline loops: CDR1 SGHRS, CDR2 YFSETQ. CDR3 amino acids: CASSLFEADTQYF. In DNA, the CDR3 is TGCGCCAGCAGCTTGTTTGAGGCAGATACGCAGTATTTT.

This rearrangement joins TRBV5-4 to TRBJ2-1; D possibly corresponds to TRBD1 (6 bases). Trimming cost V 4 bases and J 6 bases, with 11 bases left between them. CDR1 SGHNT and CDR2 YYREEE come from the germline V gene (reference sequence). The CDR3 extends over 13 amino acids. The CDR3 DNA reads TGTGCCAGCAGCACACAGGGTGTCAATGAGCAGTTCTTC. The encoded protein is CASSTQGVNEQFF.

The chain combines TRBV5-8 with TRBJ2-3; 10 nucleotides agree with TRBD1. Germline CDR1 is SGHTS and CDR2 is YDEGEE. The CDR3 length is 19 residues. After removal of 4 bases from V and 4 bases from J, the junction contained 18 bases not matched to a gene. DNA for the CDR3: TGTGCCAGCAGCCCTCCCGAGACAGGGGGCATTAGTGTGGCAGATACGCAGTATTTT. Its protein is CASSPPETGGISVADTQYF.

The sample holds a few counts of this clone. The gene calls are TRBV6-1 and TRBJ1-5; D gene ambiguous. The CDR3 contains 13 residues. Trimming left V 7 bases short and J 4 bases short, with 11 bases between. Per the germline V gene, CDR1 is MNHNS and CDR2 is SASEGT. The CDR3 DNA follows: TGTGCCAGCACCCCGGGTTGGAATCAGCCCCAGCATTTT. Protein product: CASTPGWNQPQHF.

This clone was observed a handful of times. The chain is built from TRBV28 and TRBJ2-7; D might be TRBD1 (5 bases). V shed 3 bases and J shed 1 base, with 13 bases lying between them. CDR3 length: 15 residues. The germline V gene encodes CDR1 MDHEN and CDR2 SYDVKM. This CDR3 is CASSFSSGRSYEQYF. The CDR3 coding sequence is TGTGCCAGCAGTTTTTCGTCAGGGCGGTCCTACGAGCAGTACTTC.

Only a few counts were recorded for this clone. CDR3 DNA: TGTGCCAGCAGCTTAGGGGCAAGCTCCTATAATTCACCCCTCCACTTT. This gives the protein CASSLGASSYNSPLHF. The V and J genes are TRBV11-2 and TRBJ1-6; no reliable D call. The ends were cut back, 1 base at V and 0 bases at J, with 7 bases in the middle. Germline V gene sequence: CDR1 SGHAT, CDR2 FQNNGV. The CDR3 is made up of 16 amino acids.

The chain uses TRBV2 and TRBJ2-6, with a weak D call TRBD1 (5 bases). The CDR3 spans 15 residues. Germline loops: CDR1 SNHLY, CDR2 FYNNEI. The ends were cut back, 5 bases at V and 2 bases at J, with 10 bases in the middle. The CDR3 bases are TGTGCCAGCAGTATGCAGGGCCCTGGGGCCAACGTCCTGACTTTC. Amino acid sequence: CASSMQGPGANVLTF.

This clone came up a few times. V usage is TRBV4-3 and J usage is TRBJ2-3; 7 bases match TRBD2. The CDR3 is 14 residues long. The V gene's germline CDR1 is LGHNA and CDR2 YSLEER. Unmatched junction bases numbered 2, after V lost 0 bases and J lost 5 bases. The CDR3 here is CASSQDQRGDTQYF. The CDR3 nucleotides are TGCGCCAGCAGCCAAGACCAGCGGGGAGATACGCAGTATTTT.

This clone was counted between two and nine times. The chain recombines TRBV6-6 with TRBJ2-3; D is perhaps TRBD2 (5 bases). The CDR3 spans 15 residues. V shed 5 bases and J shed 4 bases, with 16 bases lying between them. CDR1 MNHNY and CDR2 SVGAGI come from the germline V gene (reference sequence). Here the CDR3 reads CASSAVGRAPDTQYF. CDR3 nucleotide sequence: TGTGCCAGCAGTGCCGTTGGGCGGGCACCAGATACGCAGTATTTT.

This clone showed up just a few times. The chain has TRBV7-2 and TRBJ2-1, with no clear D. Germline CDR1 reads SGHTA; CDR2 reads FQGNSA. CDR3 length: 13 amino acids. V was trimmed by 2 bases and J by 4 bases, leaving 6 bases between them. CDR3 protein: CASSLLRYNEQFF. As DNA, the CDR3 is TGTGCCAGCAGCTTACTACGATACAATGAGCAGTTCTTC.

Only a few counts were recorded for this clone. This rearrangement joins TRBV5-6 to TRBJ1-2, with unresolved D. The germline CDR1 and CDR2 sequences are SGHDT and YYEEEE. The CDR3 is 17 residues long. Trimming shortened V by 2 bases and J by 5 bases, and 22 bases separated the two germline ends. CDR3: CASSFKSTLRLFYGYTF. The CDR3 coding sequence is TGTGCCAGCAGCTTCAAATCTACTTTGCGTCTTTTTTATGGCTACACCTTC. The entire variable domain, with the rest obtained from reference TRBV5-6 and TRBJ1-2, is as follows: DAGVTQSPTHLIKTRGQQVTLRCSPKSGHDTVSWYQQALGQGPQFIFQYYEEEERQRGNFPDRFSGHQFPNYSSELNVNALLLGDSALYLCASSFKSTLRLFYGYTFGSGTRLTVV.